The rows below give T cell receptor beta chains drawn from one sample of a study of CD8+CD57+ T cells in acquired aplastic anemia. TCRdb passed the reads through MiXCR, listing each CDR3 protein once. The sample includes 120,000 or so distinct CDR3 sequences, about 43% of them seen just once. The source material was sorted CD4+, CD8+, or CD8+CD57+ T cells (not recorded which) from PBMCs. These receptors were collected from a human donor with aplastic anemia. Each CDR3 is given without its conserved first and last residue.

cdr3_aa	cdr3_length	v_call	j_call
SARGGGFYEQY	11	TRBV20-1	TRBJ2-7
SARDRGSYGYT	11	TRBV20-1	TRBJ1-2
ASSPGQGRTGELF	13	TRBV7-2	TRBJ2-2
ASSTEGGNTEAF	12	TRBV19	TRBJ1-1
ATSDTGRGGTEAF	13	TRBV24-1	TRBJ1-1
ASSQDYLSSYNSPLH	15	TRBV4-1	TRBJ1-6
AINLGTGGVYGYT	13	TRBV10-3	TRBJ1-2
ASSLVDRDNEQF	12	TRBV5-6	TRBJ2-1
SAGSVIAKNIQY	12	TRBV20-1	TRBJ2-4
ASRRGQGLVNTEAF	14	TRBV27	TRBJ1-1
ASRRGQQETQY	11	TRBV6-6	TRBJ2-5
ASSLLGGSTDTQY	13	TRBV11-2	TRBJ2-3
ASGITGTTYTGELF	14	TRBV11-2	TRBJ2-2
SATYNRGERSYEQY	14	TRBV20-1	TRBJ2-7
ASSISGGARNEQF	13	TRBV10-2	TRBJ2-1
ASSRRTGDYEQY	12	TRBV4-3	TRBJ2-7
ASRDSLEGNQPQH	13	TRBV10-2	TRBJ1-5
ASSYPGGEQPQH	12	TRBV6-2/TRBV6-3	TRBJ1-5
ASHHSSTDTQY	11	TRBV6-5	TRBJ2-3
ATSGVAETQY	10	TRBV24-1	TRBJ2-5
ASSEQAGRQPQH	12	TRBV2	TRBJ1-5
ACRGRNTDTQY	11	TRBV2	TRBJ2-3
AISELGGSGSPLH	13	TRBV10-3	TRBJ1-6
SARADFATNEKLF	13	TRBV20-1	TRBJ1-4
ASSLVEEQY	9	TRBV7-9	TRBJ2-7
ASSAQYGYT	9	TRBV12-3/TRBV12-4	TRBJ1-2
ASSLQAGTGSEKLF	14	TRBV16	TRBJ1-4
ATSDLKSSGHT	11	TRBV24-1	TRBJ1-2
ASSLGLFSLTGRGNSPLH	18	TRBV11-1	TRBJ1-6
ASSRLAGASYEQY	13	TRBV3-1	TRBJ2-7
SVVTGVTEAF	10	TRBV29-1	TRBJ1-1
ASRRGDLYNEQF	12	TRBV12-3/TRBV12-4	TRBJ2-1
ASSPPTVNTEAF	12	TRBV27	TRBJ1-1
ASILDRDTEAF	11	TRBV2	TRBJ1-1
SARDLRQIRNQPQH	14	TRBV20-1	TRBJ1-5
ASSQVGYTQY	10	TRBV4-3	TRBJ2-3
ASSLSRMQH	9	TRBV7-2	TRBJ1-5
ASSRGLAGGRTYNEQF	16	TRBV19	TRBJ2-1
ASSTGAAGNTIY	12	TRBV9	TRBJ1-3
ASSTLAGVQETQY	13	TRBV19	TRBJ2-5
ASLPSASINQPQH	13	TRBV6-1	TRBJ1-5